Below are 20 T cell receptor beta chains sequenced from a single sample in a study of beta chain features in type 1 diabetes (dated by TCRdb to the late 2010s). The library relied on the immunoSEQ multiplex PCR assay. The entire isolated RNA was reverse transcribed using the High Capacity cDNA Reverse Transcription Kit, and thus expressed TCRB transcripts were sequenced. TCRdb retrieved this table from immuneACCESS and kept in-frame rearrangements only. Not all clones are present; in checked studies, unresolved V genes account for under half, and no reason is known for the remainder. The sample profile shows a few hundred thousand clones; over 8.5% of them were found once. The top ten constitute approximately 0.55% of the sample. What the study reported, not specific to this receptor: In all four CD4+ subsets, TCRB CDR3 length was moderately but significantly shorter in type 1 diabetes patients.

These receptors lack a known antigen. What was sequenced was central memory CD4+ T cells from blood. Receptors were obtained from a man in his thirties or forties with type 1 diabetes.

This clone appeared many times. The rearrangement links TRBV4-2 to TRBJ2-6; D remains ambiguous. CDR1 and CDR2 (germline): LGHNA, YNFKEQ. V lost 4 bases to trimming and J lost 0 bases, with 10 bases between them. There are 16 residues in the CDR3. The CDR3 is CASSPDVNSGANVLTF. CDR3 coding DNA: TGTGCCAGCAGCCCGGACGTCAACTCTGGGGCCAACGTCCTGACTTTC.

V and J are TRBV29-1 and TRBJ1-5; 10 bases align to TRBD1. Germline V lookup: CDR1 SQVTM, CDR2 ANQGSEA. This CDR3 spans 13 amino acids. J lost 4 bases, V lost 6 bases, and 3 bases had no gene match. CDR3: CSVRGQGNQPQHF. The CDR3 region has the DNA TGCAGCGTCCGGGGACAGGGGAATCAGCCCCAGCATTTT.

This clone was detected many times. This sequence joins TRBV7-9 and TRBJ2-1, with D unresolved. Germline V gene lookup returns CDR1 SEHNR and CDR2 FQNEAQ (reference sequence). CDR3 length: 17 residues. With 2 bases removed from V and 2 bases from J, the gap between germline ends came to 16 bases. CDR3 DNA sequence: TGTGCCAGCAGCTTATCGCCCTTGCTGACACCCTACAATGAGCAGTTCTTC. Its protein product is CASSLSPLLTPYNEQFF.

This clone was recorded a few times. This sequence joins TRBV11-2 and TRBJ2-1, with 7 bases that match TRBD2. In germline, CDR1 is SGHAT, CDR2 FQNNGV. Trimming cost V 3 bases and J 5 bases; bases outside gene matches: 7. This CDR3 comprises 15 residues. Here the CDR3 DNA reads TGTGCCAGCAGCTTGACTAGCAGCGTGAACAATGAGCAGTTCTTC. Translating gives CASSLTSSVNNEQFF.

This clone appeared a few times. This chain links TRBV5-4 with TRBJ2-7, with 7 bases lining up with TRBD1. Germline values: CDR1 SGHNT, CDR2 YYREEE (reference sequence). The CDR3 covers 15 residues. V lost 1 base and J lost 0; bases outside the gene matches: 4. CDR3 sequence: CASSLSGGSSYEQYF. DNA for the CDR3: TGTGCCAGCAGCTTGTCAGGGGGTTCCTCCTACGAGCAGTACTTC.

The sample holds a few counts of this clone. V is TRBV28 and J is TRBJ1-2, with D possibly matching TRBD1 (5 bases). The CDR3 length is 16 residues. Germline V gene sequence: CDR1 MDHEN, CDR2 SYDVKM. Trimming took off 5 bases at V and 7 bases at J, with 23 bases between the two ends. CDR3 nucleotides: TGTGCCAGCAGTGGTTTCCGGGACCTCTTGGGTGGTGGCTACACCTTC. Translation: CASSGFRDLLGGGYTF.

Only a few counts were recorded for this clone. CDR3: CASSPQLGSDTQYF. CDR3 nucleotide sequence: TGCGCCAGCAGCCCCCAGCTGGGCTCAGATACGCAGTATTTT. The chain uses TRBV5-1 and TRBJ2-3; D gene ambiguous. Germline V gene data show CDR1 as SGHRS and CDR2 as YFSETQ. The V end lost 4 bases, the J end lost 4 bases, and 13 bases lay between the germline ends. This CDR3 has 14 residues.

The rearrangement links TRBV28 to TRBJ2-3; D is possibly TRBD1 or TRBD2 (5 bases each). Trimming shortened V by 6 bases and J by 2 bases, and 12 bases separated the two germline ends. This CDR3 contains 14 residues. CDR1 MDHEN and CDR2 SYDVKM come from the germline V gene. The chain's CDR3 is CASSRPGLTDTQYF. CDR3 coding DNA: TGTGCCAGCAGCCGTCCGGGGCTCACAGATACGCAGTATTTT.

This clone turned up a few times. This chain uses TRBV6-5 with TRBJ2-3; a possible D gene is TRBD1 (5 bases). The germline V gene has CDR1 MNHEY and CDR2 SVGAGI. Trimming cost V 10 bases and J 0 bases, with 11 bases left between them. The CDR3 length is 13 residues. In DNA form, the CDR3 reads TGTGCCAAAGCAGGGTTAAGCACAGATACGCAGTATTTT. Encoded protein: CAKAGLSTDTQYF.

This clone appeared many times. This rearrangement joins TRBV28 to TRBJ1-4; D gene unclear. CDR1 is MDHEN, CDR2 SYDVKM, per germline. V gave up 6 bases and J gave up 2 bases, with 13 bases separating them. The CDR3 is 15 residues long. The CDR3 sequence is CASSLVGVTNEKLFF. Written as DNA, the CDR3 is TGTGCCAGCAGCCTCGTCGGCGTTACTAATGAAAAACTGTTTTTT.

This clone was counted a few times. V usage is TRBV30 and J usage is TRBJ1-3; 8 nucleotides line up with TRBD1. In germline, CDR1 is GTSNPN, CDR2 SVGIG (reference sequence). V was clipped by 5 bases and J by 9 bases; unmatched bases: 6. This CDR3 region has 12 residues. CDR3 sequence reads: CAWGQGSGTIYF. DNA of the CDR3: TGTGCCTGGGGACAGGGCTCTGGCACCATATATTTT.

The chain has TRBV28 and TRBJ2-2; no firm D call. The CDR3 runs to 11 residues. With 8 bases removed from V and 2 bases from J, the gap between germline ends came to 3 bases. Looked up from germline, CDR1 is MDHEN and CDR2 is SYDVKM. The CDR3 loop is CASLNTGELFF. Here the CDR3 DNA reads TGTGCCAGCCTTAACACCGGGGAGCTGTTTTTT. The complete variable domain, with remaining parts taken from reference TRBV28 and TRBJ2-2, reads DVKVTQSSRYLVKRTGEKVFLECVQDMDHENMFWYRQDPGLGLRLIYFSYDVKMKEKGDIPEGYSVSREKKERFSLILESASTNQTSMYLCASLNTGELFFGEGSRLTVL.

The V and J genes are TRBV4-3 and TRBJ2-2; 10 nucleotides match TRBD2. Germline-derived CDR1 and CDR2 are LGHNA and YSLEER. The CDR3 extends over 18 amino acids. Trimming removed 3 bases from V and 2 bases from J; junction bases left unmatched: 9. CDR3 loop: CASSQLHLAGGNTGELFF. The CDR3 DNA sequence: TGCGCCAGCAGCCAGTTACATTTAGCGGGAGGAAACACCGGGGAGCTGTTTTTT.

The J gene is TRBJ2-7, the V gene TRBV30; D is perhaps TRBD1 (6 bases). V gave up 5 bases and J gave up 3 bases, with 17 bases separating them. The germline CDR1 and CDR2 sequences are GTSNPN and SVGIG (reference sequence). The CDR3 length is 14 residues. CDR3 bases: TGTGCCTGGGGTAAAGCAGGGGCGGTCTACGAGCAGTACTTC. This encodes CAWGKAGAVYEQYF.

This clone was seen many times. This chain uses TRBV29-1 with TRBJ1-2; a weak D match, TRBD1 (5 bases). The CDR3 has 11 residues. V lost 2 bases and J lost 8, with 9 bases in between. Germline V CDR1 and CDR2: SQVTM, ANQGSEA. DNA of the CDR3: TGCAGCGTTGAATTTGGGGGAGGCTACACCTTC. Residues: CSVEFGGGYTF.

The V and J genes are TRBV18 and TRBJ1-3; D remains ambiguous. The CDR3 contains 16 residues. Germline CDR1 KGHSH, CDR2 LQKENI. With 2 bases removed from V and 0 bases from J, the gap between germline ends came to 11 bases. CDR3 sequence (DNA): TGTGCCAGCTCACCATACGACCAGAGCTCTGGAAACACCATATATTTT. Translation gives CASSPYDQSSGNTIYF.

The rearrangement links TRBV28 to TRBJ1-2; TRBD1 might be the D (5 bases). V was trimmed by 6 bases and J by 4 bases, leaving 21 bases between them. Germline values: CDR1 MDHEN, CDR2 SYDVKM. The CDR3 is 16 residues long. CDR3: CASSPSRGAGGYGYTF. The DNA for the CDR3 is TGTGCCAGCAGCCCGAGTAGGGGCGCTGGGGGCTATGGCTACACCTTC.

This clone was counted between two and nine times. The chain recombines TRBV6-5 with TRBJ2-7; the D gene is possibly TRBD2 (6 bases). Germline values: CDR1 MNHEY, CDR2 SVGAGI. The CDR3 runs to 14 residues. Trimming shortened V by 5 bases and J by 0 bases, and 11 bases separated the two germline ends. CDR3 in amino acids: CASSPGTDSYEQYF. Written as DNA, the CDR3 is TGTGCCAGCAGTCCCGGGACTGACTCCTACGAGCAGTACTTC.

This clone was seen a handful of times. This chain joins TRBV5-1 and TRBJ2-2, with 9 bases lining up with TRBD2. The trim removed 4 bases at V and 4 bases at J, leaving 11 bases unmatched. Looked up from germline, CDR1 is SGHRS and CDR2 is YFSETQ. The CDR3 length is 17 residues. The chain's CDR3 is CASSPFPGLAGTGELFF. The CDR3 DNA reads TGCGCCAGCAGCCCATTCCCGGGACTAGCTGGCACCGGGGAGCTGTTTTTT.

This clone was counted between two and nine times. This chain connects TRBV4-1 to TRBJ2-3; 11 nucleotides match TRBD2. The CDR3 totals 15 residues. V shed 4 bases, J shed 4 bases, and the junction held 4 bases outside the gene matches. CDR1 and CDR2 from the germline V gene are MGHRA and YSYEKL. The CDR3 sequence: CASSRSGRAPDTQYF. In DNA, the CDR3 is TGCGCCAGCAGCCGTAGCGGGAGGGCGCCAGATACGCAGTATTTT.